The subject of this entry is one TCR beta chain. No antigen is known for it. This specimen comes from a study of Graves' ophthalmopathy and Graves' hyperthyroidism. Study-level results: Detection in blood was also observed for most expanded thyroid clonotypes above 0.001 frequency.

Aged 18 to 65, hyperthyroidism patients had new diagnoses of under 2 months' duration. Pregnancy or lactation, uncontrolled infections and other autoimmune diseases were grounds for excluding patients. Amplification targeted the TCR beta CDR3 regions, with RNA transcripts as the source material. A first-round RT-PCR used HTBI primers, followed by a second-round multiplex PCR. TCRdb processed the multiplex PCR reads anew with MiXCR; each CDR3 protein has one entry. The repertoire includes around 1.1 million distinct CDR3 sequences, about two fifths of them detected once, and around 10% sits in the top ten. Germline V gene data show CDR1 as LNHNV and CDR2 as YYDKDF (reference sequence). V was shortened by 3 bases and J by 5 bases, with 13 bases between the two germline ends. This CDR3 region has 14 residues.

The clonotype originates from an adult man with Graves' hyperthyroidism. The chain couples TRBV15 to TRBJ2-5, with a weak D call TRBD1 (5 bases). The sample comprised peripheral blood or thyroid tissue (not recorded which). CDR3 nucleotides: TGTGCCACCAGCAGCAGTAGGGGCCGGGAGACCCAGTACTTC. Amino acids: CATSSSRGRETQYF. Based on the CDR3 plus reference TRBV15 and TRBJ2-5, the full variable domain is DAMVIQNPRYQVTQFGKPVTLSCSQTLNHNVMYWYQQKSSQAPKLLFHYYDKDFNNEADTPDNFQSRRPNTSFCFLDIRSPGLGDTAMYLCATSSSRGRETQYFGPGTRLLVL.